The entry below describes one T cell receptor (beta chain). Its specificity is not known. The germline CDR1 and CDR2 sequences are MGHRA and YSYEKL. The CDR3 totals 15 residues. The V and J ends lost 2 bases and 2 bases respectively, with 12 bases between them. These data come from a study of graft-versus-host responses after intestinal transplantation. Across the whole study: Recipients were given multivisceral, liver-intestinal, or isolated intestinal transplants. Anti-thymocyte globulin induction was given to all recipients, followed by tacrolimus and steroids for 2 to 4 years.

Generated by immunoSEQ multiplex PCR, the TCRdb table keeps only in-frame clones and is missing some. The sample carries 45,000 to 60,000 clones, 95% recorded once. The study's findings and limits: Peak levels of circulating GvH clones tracked with early post-transplant HvG declines.

Sequencing used unstimulated CD8+ T cells sorted from spleen or lymph node cells, obtained before transplant. The TCR was taken from a human donor who was the organ donor for an intestinal transplant. The chain is built from TRBV4-1 and TRBJ1-1, with unresolved D. CDR3 sequence: CASSQRSQINTEAFF. CDR3 bases: TGCGCCAGCAGCCAAAGGAGCCAGATCAACACTGAAGCTTTCTTT.